The 14 T cell receptor beta chains below all came from one sample that was sequenced in a study of blood T cell repertoires in COVID-19. Sequenced by immunoSEQ multiplex PCR; TCRdb stores in-frame clones only, minus some. The table has over 130,000 clones, 88% seen once; the top ten hold around 26%. Sequencing input: peripheral blood. The receptors stem from a human donor in a cohort sampled during active COVID-19.

The chain is built from TRBV3-1 (or the pseudogene TRBV3-2) and TRBJ2-1; D not certain. Trimming removed 2 bases from V and 13 bases from J, with 6 bases in between. The CDR3 loop spans 10 amino acids. CDR1 LGHDT and CDR2 YNNKEL come from the germline V gene (reference sequence). This CDR3 reads CASSQKRQFF. As DNA, the CDR3 is TGTGCCAGCAGCCAAAAGCGTCAGTTCTTC.

About this clone itself: One end of the junction is discordant with germline, which a read error may explain. This rearrangement joins TRBV5-8 to TRBJ2-1; D is possibly TRBD1 (5 bases). CDR3 size: 13 residues. In germline, CDR1 is SGHTS, CDR2 YDEGEE. The CDR3 spells CASSPGGPGYLLF. The CDR3 DNA reads as TGTGCCAGCAGCCCCGGTGGGCCAGGGTACTTGCTCTTC.

The rearrangement joins TRBV4-2 to TRBJ2-1, with 7 bases aligning to TRBD2. The V gene's germline CDR1 is LGHNA and CDR2 YNFKEQ. The CDR3 extends over 15 amino acids. Losses at the gene ends were 4 bases for V and 4 bases for J; bases not matched to a gene: 7. Here the CDR3 DNA reads TGTGCCAGCAGCCCCCCGGCGGGGGATTACAATGAGCAGTTCTTC. Residues: CASSPPAGDYNEQFF.

As concerns this clone: In the same sample, other DNA sequences code for this CDR3. This chain links TRBV5-4 with TRBJ2-1; D is uncertain. V gave up 0 bases and J gave up 5 bases, with 6 bases separating them. Germline V lookup: CDR1 SGHNT, CDR2 YYREEE (reference sequence). There are 13 residues in the CDR3. CDR3 sequence (DNA): TGTGCCAGCAGCTTGGCAGGCAACAATGAGCAGTTCTTC. It codes for CASSLAGNNEQFF. The entire variable domain, with the rest obtained from reference TRBV5-4 and TRBJ2-1, is as follows: ETGVTQSPTHLIKTRGQQVTLRCSSQSGHNTVSWYQQALGQGPQFIFQYYREEENGRGNFPPRFSGLQFPNYSSELNVNALELDDSALYLCASSLAGNNEQFFGPGTRLTVL.

The genes are TRBV29-1 and TRBJ1-2, with D tentatively TRBD1 (6 bases). Germline loops: CDR1 SQVTM, CDR2 ANQGSEA. The CDR3 length is 15 residues. Between the trimmed V and J ends, which lost 3 bases and 6 bases, there was a span of 20 bases. The CDR3 loop is CSVDRDTRVGDGYTF. The DNA for the CDR3 is TGCAGCGTTGATCGGGACACGCGAGTGGGAGATGGCTACACCTTC. The full variable domain, completed using reference TRBV29-1 and TRBJ1-2, is SAVISQKPSRDICQRGTSLTIQCQVDSQVTMMFWYRQQPGQSLTLIATANQGSEATYESGFVIDKFPISRPNLTFSTLTVSNMSPEDSSIYLCSVDRDTRVGDGYTFGSGTRLTVV.

The chain recombines TRBV19 with TRBJ2-5; TRBD2 matches at 10 bases. Per germline, CDR1 LNHDA and CDR2 SQIVND (reference sequence). The junction had 4 bases not matched to a gene; V was cut back by 2 bases and J by 7 bases. The CDR3 length is 14 residues. The CDR3: CASSILAGARTQYF. CDR3 in DNA: TGTGCCAGTAGTATACTAGCGGGGGCGAGGACCCAGTACTTC.

This clone is a singleton in its sample. The chain joins TRBV2 to TRBJ2-5; 9 bases line up with TRBD1. This CDR3 has 15 amino acids. V gave up 6 bases and J gave up 2 bases; unmatched junction bases: 7. The germline gives CDR1 SNHLY, CDR2 FYNNEI. The CDR3 DNA reads as TGTGCCAGCAGGGTCGGGACAGGGCGACAAGAGACCCAGTACTTC. Residues: CASRVGTGRQETQYF.

The V gene is TRBV12-5, the J gene TRBJ1-5; TRBD1 agrees at 11 bases. CDR3 size: 18 residues. CDR1 and CDR2 (germline): LGHNT, FRNRAP. After removal of 7 bases from V and 5 bases from J, the junction contained 16 bases not matched to a gene. CDR3 nucleotide sequence: TGTGCTAGTGCCTCTCTCGGACAGGGGGCTAAGGGGGATCAGCCCCAGCATTTT. Its protein product is CASASLGQGAKGDQPQHF.

The V and J genes are TRBV12-3 or TRBV12-4 and TRBJ1-1; D gene uncertain. CDR3 size: 13 residues. V was cut by 2 bases and J by 4 bases, with 8 bases left in between. CDR3 DNA: TGTGCCAGCAGTTTAAGAGCGGTCACTGAAGCTTTCTTT. Amino acid sequence: CASSLRAVTEAFF.

This clone was counted only a few times. The rearrangement joins TRBV9 to TRBJ2-7; 7 bases match TRBD1. The CDR3 runs to 14 residues. The V segment lost 4 bases and the J segment 2 bases; nucleotides outside the gene matches: 6. Germline loops: CDR1 SGDLS, CDR2 YYNGEE. The CDR3 sequence is CASSFRDSTYEQYF. DNA of the CDR3: TGTGCCAGCAGCTTCCGGGACAGCACCTACGAGCAGTACTTC.

This chain links TRBV11-3 with TRBJ2-1; weak D call: TRBD2 (5 bases). The V gene's germline CDR1 is SGHNT and CDR2 YENEEA. Between the trimmed V and J ends, which lost 5 bases and 6 bases, there was a span of 11 bases. The CDR3 covers 13 residues. CDR3 nucleotides: TGTGCCAGCAGCCCGGGGTTCATCAATGAGCAGTTCTTC. This codes for CASSPGFINEQFF.

The chain links TRBV5-7 to TRBJ1-2; 7 positions agree with TRBD1. TRBV5-7 is designated an ORF whose function remains uncertain. Unmatched junction bases numbered 6, after V lost 1 base and J lost 3 bases. The CDR3 sequence is 15 residues long. CDR3 sequence: CASSLSKTGDYGYTF. CDR3 bases: TGTGCCAGCAGCTTGTCCAAAACAGGGGACTATGGCTACACCTTC.

The chain links TRBV10-3 to TRBJ2-5; 7 bases agree with TRBD2. Germline V gene data show CDR1 as ENHRY and CDR2 as SYGVKD. The CDR3 spans 15 residues. V trimming: 0 bases; J trimming: 2 bases; junction bases outside the gene matches: 3. CDR3 sequence reads: CAISESGSGQETQYF. CDR3 sequence (DNA): TGTGCCATCAGTGAGTCTGGTAGCGGGCAAGAGACCCAGTACTTC.

This rearrangement joins TRBV7-8 to TRBJ1-1, with D perhaps matching TRBD1 (6 bases). The CDR3 is 16 residues long. Germline CDR1 SGHVS, CDR2 FQNEAQ. V lost 1 base, J lost 2 bases, and 14 bases lay in between. Written as DNA, the CDR3 is TGTGCCAGCAGCTTAGACGGGACAACTTCTAACACTGAAGCTTTCTTT. Its protein product is CASSLDGTTSNTEAFF.